Listed below are T cell receptor beta chains from one sample, sequenced in a study of beta chain features in type 1 diabetes. Data came from immunoSEQ multiplex PCR; TCRdb stores just in-frame clones and leaves some out. This table holds under 300,000 clones, roughly 20% found once. The sequencing sample was made of naive CD4+ T cells from blood. The receptors stem from a woman aged 40 to 50 with type 1 diabetes. Both conserved end residues are part of each CDR3. The D gene is left open where the match is weak. Not all rows give a size; the values are once, few, many and, for expanded clones, a class.

J	D	V	size	DNA	CDR3
TRBJ1-1	TRBD1	TRBV9	few	TGTGCCAGCAGCGTTACAGGGGGCCGGGACACTGAAGCTTTCTTT	CASSVTGGRDTEAFF
TRBJ2-3	TRBD2	TRBV6-5	NA	TGTGCCAGCAGTTCCTATCCTAGCGGGAGGACAGATACGCAGTATTTT	CASSSYPSGRTDTQYF
TRBJ2-5	NA	TRBV19	few	TGTGCCAGTAGTATAGTTTCTACAGGGTTGGAGACCCAGTACTTC	CASSIVSTGLETQYF
TRBJ1-1	NA	TRBV6-5	NA	TGTGCCAGCAGTTACTCTAGCCTCGGGAACACTGAAGCTTTCTTT	CASSYSSLGNTEAFF
TRBJ2-7	NA	TRBV29-1	NA	TGCAGCGTATCGACGGCGGGGCCCCCCTACGAGCAGTACTTC	CSVSTAGPPYEQYF
TRBJ2-3	NA	TRBV5-6	few	TGTGCCAGCATACGGCAGAAGGCAAGACACACAGATACGCAGTATTTT	CASIRQKARHTDTQYF
TRBJ2-1	NA	TRBV11-2	NA	TGTGCCAGCAGCTTAGGTCACGTAGTCTCCTACAATGAGCAGTTCTTC	CASSLGHVVSYNEQFF
TRBJ1-6	NA	TRBV7-9	NA	TGTGCCAGCAGCTTAGCCAGCTCCTATAATTCACCCCTCCACTTT	CASSLASSYNSPLHF
TRBJ2-1	NA	TRBV9	NA	TGTGCCAGCAGCGTATCCACGGGTGAGCAGTTCTTC	CASSVSTGEQFF
TRBJ2-3	TRBD1	TRBV28	few	TGTGCCAGCAGTTTATCCTTGGGACAGTCTCAGTATTTT	CASSLSLGQSQYF
TRBJ1-4	NA	TRBV5-1	few	TGCGCCAGCAGCCCTGGAGTCCTTCCCGATGAAAAACTGTTTTTT	CASSPGVLPDEKLFF
TRBJ2-7	TRBD1	TRBV10-3	few	TGTGCCATCAGTGAGTCGAGGACAGGGCCATACGAGCAGTACTTC	CAISESRTGPYEQYF